The following is a T cell receptor (beta chain) sequence with its context. Its specificity is unknown. The sample is drawn from a study of cytomegalovirus exposure and HLA in healthy donors. At the level of the study: As an earlier analysis found, around 170 million T cells yielded 90 million to 140 million unique TCR beta sequences. Overall study findings and caveats: Other equally common chains were less clonally expanded than HLA-associated TCR beta chains, a later analysis showed. Beyond CMV serostatus, there was no information to go on about immune exposure. Analyses of presence/absence relied on an assumption of roughly uniform sequencing depth across donors.

The CDR3 spans 18 residues. V dropped 3 bases and J dropped 1; count of bases not matched to a gene: 10. Germline CDR1 reads SGDLS; CDR2 reads YYNGEE. Primers included in the PCR were 60 Vbeta and 13 Jbeta primers. Using immunoSEQ multiplex PCR, the repertoire was profiled, and TCRdb retains in-frame clones only, with some absent. The sample yields more than 100,000 clones, 66% seen once. This receptor was taken from a man aged 18 to 30 in good health and CMV-seronegative. V gene TRBV9 combines with J gene TRBJ2-4, with TRBD1 matching 10 bases. The specimen was PBMCs. The CDR3 loop reads CASSDGLGQGRAKNIQYF. The CDR3 DNA sequence: TGTGCCAGCAGCGATGGATTGGGACAGGGGAGGGCCAAAAACATTCAGTACTTC.